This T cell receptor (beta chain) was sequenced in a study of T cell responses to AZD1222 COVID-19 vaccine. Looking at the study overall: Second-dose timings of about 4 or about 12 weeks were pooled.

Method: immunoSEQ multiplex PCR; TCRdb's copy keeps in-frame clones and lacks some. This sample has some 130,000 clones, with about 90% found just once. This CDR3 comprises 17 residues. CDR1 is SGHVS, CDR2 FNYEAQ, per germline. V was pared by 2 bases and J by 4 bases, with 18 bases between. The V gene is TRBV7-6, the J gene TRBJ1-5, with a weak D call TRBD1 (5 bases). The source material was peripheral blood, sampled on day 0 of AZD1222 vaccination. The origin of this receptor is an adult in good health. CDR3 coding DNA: TGTGCCAGCAGCTTAAGCGTATCCCAGGGCTCTAATCAGCCCCAGCATTTT. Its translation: CASSLSVSQGSNQPQHF.